The next 27 T cell receptor beta chains were all read from a single sample in a study of OX40 agonist ivuxolimab in advanced cancers. The assay was immunoSEQ multiplex PCR, and TCRdb's table has in-frame clones only and misses some. The sample contains some 43,000 clones, 80% to 90% of which appear only once. The sequencing used CD4+ or CD8+ T cells sorted from blood, collected in a trial of the OX40 agonist ivuxolimab. The receptor set was obtained from an adult with an advanced solid tumor such as melanoma, head and neck, liver or kidney cancer.

This clone has only one observation. The gene calls are TRBV5-1 and TRBJ2-7, with D perhaps matching TRBD1 (5 bases). Germline CDR1 SGHRS, CDR2 YFSETQ. CDR3 length: 14 amino acids. V lost 0 bases and J 2 bases, leaving 9 bases between the germline ends. The CDR3 protein is CASSLEGWAYEQYF. The CDR3 DNA sequence: TGCGCCAGCAGCTTGGAGGGGTGGGCCTACGAGCAGTACTTC.

A few counts support this clone. This chain uses TRBV19 with TRBJ1-1; the D is unclear. Germline CDR1 reads LNHDA; CDR2 reads SQIVND (reference sequence). The CDR3 covers 12 residues. V gave up 6 bases and J gave up 8 bases, with 13 bases separating them. The CDR3 coding sequence is TGTGCCAGTAGCAGCCTCGGCGGGGAAGCTTTCTTT. This gives the protein CASSSLGGEAFF.

The chain carries TRBV5-6 and TRBJ2-2; tentative D call: TRBD1 (5 bases). Germline V gives CDR1 SGHDT, CDR2 YYEEEE. This CDR3 has 14 amino acids. V lost 4 bases and J 3 bases, leaving 10 bases between the germline ends. CDR3 region: CASSPDSYTGELFF. The DNA of the CDR3 is TGTGCCAGCAGCCCTGACAGCTACACCGGGGAGCTGTTTTTT.

The CDR3 nucleotides are TGTGCCAGCAGTTTTGGAAGAGGCTACGAGCAGTACTTC. Its protein product is CASSFGRGYEQYF. The V call is TRBV27, the J call TRBJ2-7; unclear D gene. CDR3 length: 13 residues. Germline V gene sequence: CDR1 MNHEY, CDR2 SMNVEV (reference sequence). Trimming took off 3 bases at V and 3 bases at J, with 9 bases between the two ends.

The CDR3 region has the DNA TGTGCCAGCAGCCTGGCGGGGTACGAGCAGTACTTC. Translation gives CASSLAGYEQYF. The rearrangement joins TRBV11-2 to TRBJ2-7; D might be TRBD2 (6 bases). The CDR3 covers 12 residues. CDR1 and CDR2 from the germline V gene are SGHAT and FQNNGV. The V end was cut by 5 bases, the J end by 4 bases, with 9 bases between.

The chain has TRBV19 and TRBJ1-2, with no clear D. The CDR3 has 11 amino acids. Trimming removed 4 bases at V and 4 bases at J, with 4 bases between. Germline V CDR1 and CDR2: LNHDA, SQIVND (reference sequence). The CDR3: CASSSPYGYTF. CDR3 sequence (DNA): TGTGCCAGTAGTAGCCCCTATGGCTACACCTTC.

By proportion, this clone is medium-sized. This chain's CDR3 is CASSVTGAFNSPLHF. CDR3 DNA: TGTGCCAGCAGCGTAACGGGGGCATTCAATTCACCCCTCCACTTT. V gene TRBV5-6 combines with J gene TRBJ1-6; the D gene is possibly TRBD1 (6 bases). The CDR3 is made up of 15 amino acids. Between the trimmed V and J ends, which lost 4 bases and 7 bases, there was a span of 15 bases. Per germline, CDR1 SGHDT and CDR2 YYEEEE.

The chain joins TRBV19 to TRBJ1-2; D gene ambiguous. The CDR3 consists of 12 residues. Deletions cut 1 base from V and 8 bases from J, with 8 bases between. Looked up from germline, CDR1 is LNHDA and CDR2 is SQIVND (reference sequence). In nucleotides, the CDR3 is TGTGCCAGTAGTATAGCTAGGGAAGGCTACACCTTC. As protein: CASSIAREGYTF.

The chain recombines TRBV6-5 with TRBJ2-7; D may correspond to TRBD1 or TRBD2 (5 bases each). V was cut by 8 bases and J by 12 bases, with 17 bases left in between. CDR3 size: 11 residues. CDR1 is MNHEY, CDR2 SVGAGI, per germline. The CDR3 region has the DNA TGTGCCAGCGGTCCCGGGACCGAGGGGTACTTC. Its protein is CASGPGTEGYF.

CDR3 residues: CASAGGAADTQYF. The CDR3 nucleotides read TGTGCCAGTGCCGGGGGTGCGGCAGATACGCAGTATTTT. The chain employs TRBV19 and TRBJ2-3; possible D gene TRBD2, 6 bases. Germline V gene data show CDR1 as LNHDA and CDR2 as SQIVND (reference sequence). This CDR3 contains 13 residues. V was clipped by 8 bases and J by 4 bases, with 13 bases between them.

This chain joins TRBV9 and TRBJ2-7; the D gene is possibly TRBD1 (6 bases). The CDR3 sequence is 14 residues long. Trimming cost V 4 bases and J 1 base, with 12 bases left between them. The germline V gene has CDR1 SGDLS and CDR2 YYNGEE. The CDR3 reads CASSNYRVSYEQYF. CDR3 DNA: TGTGCCAGCAGCAATTACAGGGTATCCTACGAGCAGTACTTC.

This sequence joins TRBV7-9 and TRBJ1-2, with 8 bases fitting TRBD1. CDR3 size: 13 residues. CDR1 SEHNR and CDR2 FQNEAQ come from the germline V gene (reference sequence). V shed 5 bases and J 10 bases; nucleotides not matched to a gene: 9. As DNA, the CDR3 is TGTGCCAGCAGCAAGGACAGGGCTCCCGCCTACACCTTC. Its protein product is CASSKDRAPAYTF.

This chain links TRBV27 with TRBJ1-2, with D perhaps TRBD1 (5 bases). Trimming cost V 5 bases and J 4 bases, with 17 bases left between them. This CDR3 is built from 15 residues. Germline CDR1 and CDR2: MNHEY and SMNVEV (reference sequence). The CDR3 DNA sequence: TGTGCCAGCAGTCCCGCCTGGGGCAGCTCCTATGGCTACACCTTC. Encoded protein: CASSPAWGSSYGYTF.

The chain has TRBV27 and TRBJ2-3; D is uncertain. Germline V gives CDR1 MNHEY, CDR2 SMNVEV (reference sequence). The CDR3 length is 14 residues. Trimming pared 0 bases from V and 0 bases from J, leaving 4 bases between. Written as DNA, the CDR3 is TGTGCCAGCAGTTTATCGTGGAGCACAGATACGCAGTATTTT. Protein product: CASSLSWSTDTQYF.

The chain uses TRBV27 and TRBJ2-7; 7 bases are shared with TRBD2. The germline CDR1 and CDR2 sequences are MNHEY and SMNVEV (reference sequence). CDR3 length: 15 amino acids. Trimming at V came to 6 bases and at J to 1 base, leaving 9 bases not matched to a gene. CDR3 bases: TGTGCCAGCAGAGTAGCCTGGGGGGGTTCCTACGAGCAGTACTTC. Translated, it gives CASRVAWGGSYEQYF.

Written as DNA, the CDR3 is TGTGCCAGCAGCCAGGGCCAACTAGCGGGAGGTCTAGAGACCCAGTACTTC. As protein: CASSQGQLAGGLETQYF. The chain links TRBV14 to TRBJ2-5, with 12 bases matching TRBD2. Trimming took 3 bases from V and 4 from J; bases not matched to a gene: 9. Looked up from germline, CDR1 is SGHDN and CDR2 is FVKESK. The CDR3 has 17 residues. Filled out from reference TRBV14 and TRBJ2-5, the complete variable domain reads EAGVTQFPSHSVIEKGQTVTLRCDPISGHDNLYWYRRVMGKEIKFLLHFVKESKQDESGMPNNRFLAERTGGTYSTLKVQPAELEDSGVYFCASSQGQLAGGLETQYFGPGTRLLVL.

The rearrangement uses TRBV5-1 and TRBJ1-1; possible D gene TRBD1, 5 bases. V was cut by 0 bases and J by 6 bases, with 12 bases left in between. The CDR3 has 14 residues. Germline-derived CDR1 and CDR2 are SGHRS and YFSETQ. The CDR3 spells CASSLDAAGPEAFF. In DNA form, the CDR3 reads TGCGCCAGCAGCTTGGACGCGGCAGGGCCTGAAGCTTTCTTT.

The chain couples TRBV27 to TRBJ2-2, with D unresolved. V lost 6 bases and J lost 3, with 14 bases in between. The CDR3 loop spans 15 amino acids. Germline CDR1 MNHEY, CDR2 SMNVEV (reference sequence). CDR3 protein: CASRGVGRYTGELFF. CDR3 bases: TGTGCCAGCAGGGGCGTCGGGCGCTACACCGGGGAGCTGTTTTTT.

The V call is TRBV6-1, the J call TRBJ1-2; TRBD1 matches 7 bases. Unmatched junction bases numbered 6, after V lost 5 bases and J lost 3 bases. The CDR3 has 14 residues. Germline V gene data show CDR1 as MNHNS and CDR2 as SASEGT. In nucleotides, the CDR3 is TGTGCCAGCAGTCCCCAGACAGGGTACTATGGCTACACCTTC. Protein: CASSPQTGYYGYTF.

This clone has a single count. V and J are TRBV28 and TRBJ2-1, with 10 bases fitting TRBD2. The J segment lost 7 bases and the V segment lost 6 bases, leaving 9 bases of the junction unmatched. CDR1 and CDR2 (germline): MDHEN, SYDVKM. The CDR3 contains 15 residues. CDR3: CASSYSGRIGNEQFF. In DNA form, the CDR3 reads TGTGCCAGCAGCTATAGCGGGAGGATTGGTAATGAGCAGTTCTTC.

CDR3 protein: CASSLSGQGATGANVLTF. The CDR3 DNA reads as TGTGCCAGCAGTTTATCCGGACAGGGGGCAACTGGGGCCAACGTCCTGACTTTC. The rearrangement joins TRBV27 to TRBJ2-6, with 11 nucleotides matching TRBD1. The CDR3 runs 18 residues. Germline trimming cut 0 bases from V and 2 bases from J; bases unmatched to any gene: 3. Germline CDR1 reads MNHEY; CDR2 reads SMNVEV (reference sequence).

The CDR3 loop reads CATRYGGTEAFF. CDR3 in DNA: TGTGCCACCCGGTATGGGGGCACTGAAGCTTTCTTT. This rearrangement joins TRBV27 to TRBJ1-1, with a weak D call TRBD1 (5 bases). The germline CDR1 and CDR2 sequences are MNHEY and SMNVEV (reference sequence). The CDR3 has 12 residues. V gave up 10 bases and J gave up 4 bases, with 13 bases separating them.

This clone was found a few times. CDR3 nucleotide sequence: TGTGCCAGCAGCTTAGTCGAAGTTTGGGAACGAGCTTTCTTT. Its translation is CASSLVEVWERAFF. The chain joins TRBV7-9 to TRBJ1-1; D ambiguous. Germline V gives CDR1 SEHNR, CDR2 FQNEAQ (reference sequence). The CDR3 spans 14 residues. The V end was cut by 1 base, the J end by 10 bases, with 16 bases between.

For this clone: In the same sample, other DNA sequences code for this CDR3. The chain links TRBV6-5 to TRBJ1-5, with 8 positions matching TRBD1. Germline trimming cut 1 base from V and 7 bases from J; bases unmatched to any gene: 3. In germline, CDR1 is MNHEY, CDR2 SVGAGI. The CDR3 length is 14 residues. The CDR3 spells CASSYYRGGQPQHF. The CDR3 DNA follows: TGTGCCAGCAGTTACTACAGGGGGGGACAGCCCCAGCATTTT.

The gene calls are TRBV9 and TRBJ2-7; D gene uncertain. The CDR3 contains 14 residues. V was shortened by 0 bases and J by 2 bases, with 9 bases between the two germline ends. CDR1 SGDLS and CDR2 YYNGEE come from the germline V gene. The CDR3 bases are TGTGCCAGCAGCGTAGGAGTGGGAACCTACGAGCAGTACTTC. Protein product: CASSVGVGTYEQYF.

The chain couples TRBV27 to TRBJ2-7, with unresolved D. Germline V gives CDR1 MNHEY, CDR2 SMNVEV (reference sequence). The CDR3 has 12 residues. V lost 4 bases and J lost 5, with 9 bases in between. CDR3 protein: CASSYGDNEQYF. CDR3 DNA sequence: TGTGCCAGCAGTTATGGGGATAACGAGCAGTACTTC.

The V gene is TRBV6-6, the J gene TRBJ2-7, with D perhaps TRBD2 (5 bases). Deletions cut 4 bases from V and 3 bases from J, with 13 bases between. Germline CDR1 MNHNY, CDR2 SVGAGI (reference sequence). This CDR3 contains 14 residues. The CDR3 DNA is TGTGCCAGCAGTTCAGGACTGGGATTCTACGAGCAGTACTTC. This translates into CASSSGLGFYEQYF.